These 22 T cell receptor beta chains originate from one sample sequenced in a study of blood T cell repertoires in COVID-19. Some clones are missing from TCRdb's copy, which holds only in-frame ones; the method was immunoSEQ multiplex PCR. The sample lists 150,000 to 200,000 clones, around 82% seen once, with 17% in the top ten. Sequenced material: PBMCs or T cells enriched from blood (not recorded which). The receptors were sampled from a woman aged 45-65 years with acute COVID-19.

The gene calls are TRBV6-4 and TRBJ1-4; tentative D call: TRBD1 (5 bases). Germline V gene sequence: CDR1 MRHNA, CDR2 SNTAGT. CDR3 length: 14 residues. Trimming left V 10 bases short and J 2 bases short, with 14 bases between. This CDR3 reads CATTGGVTNEKLFF. DNA for the CDR3: TGTGCCACCACCGGAGGGGTCACTAATGAAAAACTGTTTTTT.

This clone was seen a single time. V and J are TRBV14 and TRBJ1-2; no clear D gene. The CDR3 has 15 residues. The germline V gene encodes CDR1 SGHDN and CDR2 FVKESK. V was shortened by 0 bases and J by 4 bases, with 12 bases between the two germline ends. Written as DNA, the CDR3 is TGTGCCAGCAGCCAAGAACGGCTACAGATCTATGGCTACACCTTC. Protein: CASSQERLQIYGYTF.

J is TRBJ2-5 and V is TRBV6-2 or TRBV6-3; 7 positions agree with TRBD2. The CDR3 totals 14 residues. Germline CDR1 and CDR2: MNHEY and SVGEGT. The V gene end was trimmed by 4 bases and the J gene end by 5 bases; junction bases not matched to a gene: 7. Here the CDR3 reads CASSSHGGSETQYF. The CDR3 nucleotides read TGTGCCAGCAGTTCCCACGGGGGGTCCGAGACCCAGTACTTC.

This chain joins TRBV6-5 and TRBJ1-6; the D gene is possibly TRBD1 (6 bases). Germline lookup yields CDR1 MNHEY and CDR2 SVGAGI. This CDR3 spans 14 amino acids. The ends were cut back, 11 bases at V and 7 bases at J, with 18 bases in the middle. CDR3 in amino acids: CAGRAGARNSPLHF. As DNA, the CDR3 is TGTGCCGGCCGGGCGGGGGCGCGAAATTCACCCCTCCACTTT.

The V and J genes are TRBV7-9 and TRBJ2-5; the match to TRBD2 covers 11 bases. Germline V gene lookup returns CDR1 SEHNR and CDR2 FQNEAQ (reference sequence). V gave up 8 bases and J gave up 2 bases; unmatched junction bases: 7. The CDR3 is made up of 15 amino acids. CDR3 nucleotide sequence: TGTGCCAGCCAAAAAGTAGCGGGGGGGCAAGAGACCCAGTACTTC. This encodes CASQKVAGGQETQYF.

Here the CDR3 reads CASSPRTGSNQPQHF. DNA for the CDR3: TGTGCCAGCAGCCCCCGGACAGGGAGCAATCAGCCCCAGCATTTT. The chain employs TRBV7-2 and TRBJ1-5; 8 bases fit TRBD1. V lost 5 bases and J lost 1; bases outside the gene matches: 4. Germline V lookup: CDR1 SGHTA, CDR2 FQGNSA. The CDR3 is 15 amino acids.

The chain recombines TRBV19 with TRBJ1-2; D remains unclear. V shed 4 bases and J shed 0 bases, with 9 bases lying between them. CDR1 is LNHDA, CDR2 SQIVND, per germline (reference sequence). The length of the CDR3 is 14 residues. The CDR3 sequence is CASSRNGANYGYTF. In nucleotides, the CDR3 is TGTGCCAGTAGTAGGAACGGAGCTAACTATGGCTACACCTTC.

With regard to this clone: The CDR3 ends on some other residue instead of the conserved phenylalanine or tryptophan, so this is likely a read error. Because the CDR3's place on the DNA is in doubt, the DNA is left out and the CDR3 is given as listed by TCRdb. The V and J genes are TRBV2 and TRBJ2-3; whether TRBD1, the table's D call, matches the DNA was not checked. The CDR3 is 12 residues long, ends included. Germline CDR1 and CDR2: SNHLY and FYNNEI. This CDR3 is CASTSDGQVGPL.

This sequence joins TRBV6-1 and TRBJ1-6; D perhaps matches TRBD1 (6 bases). In germline, CDR1 is MNHNS, CDR2 SASEGT. The CDR3 spans 18 residues. With 2 bases removed from V and 8 bases from J, the gap between germline ends came to 22 bases. DNA for the CDR3: TGTGCCAGCAGTGAACAAAAGGCAGGGGAAGACTGGTATTCACCCCTCCACTTT. Translated, it gives CASSEQKAGEDWYSPLHF.

The chain has TRBV5-1 and TRBJ2-1; no firm D call. Trimming removed 4 bases at V and 9 bases at J, with 14 bases between. Germline V gene lookup returns CDR1 SGHRS and CDR2 YFSETQ. CDR3 size: 13 residues. CDR3 nucleotides: TGCGCCAGCAGCCCCCGTCCCGGTCCTGAGCAGTTCTTC. Its protein is CASSPRPGPEQFF. The whole variable domain, filled in from reference TRBV5-1 and TRBJ2-1, reads KAGVTQTPRYLIKTRGQQVTLSCSPISGHRSVSWYQQTPGQGLQFLFEYFSETQRNKGNFPGRFSGRQFSNSRSEMNVSTLELGDSALYLCASSPRPGPEQFFGPGTRLTVL.

By its share, this clone is large. This rearrangement joins TRBV6-5 to TRBJ1-5, with D unresolved. Germline-derived CDR1 and CDR2 are MNHEY and SVGAGI. The CDR3 is made up of 13 amino acids. With 6 bases removed from V and 6 bases from J, the gap between germline ends came to 12 bases. The CDR3 sequence is CASSQLGSQPQHF. CDR3 bases: TGTGCCAGCAGCCAACTCGGGAGTCAGCCCCAGCATTTT.

This chain connects TRBV5-1 to TRBJ1-1, with 8 bases matching TRBD1. V trimming: 3 bases; J trimming: 4 bases; junction bases outside the gene matches: 14. The CDR3 contains 17 residues. Germline values: CDR1 SGHRS, CDR2 YFSETQ. The CDR3 here is CASSSLINWTGSTEAFF. The CDR3 nucleotides read TGCGCCAGCAGCTCCTTAATTAATTGGACAGGGAGCACTGAAGCTTTCTTT. The whole variable domain, filled in from reference TRBV5-1 and TRBJ1-1, reads KAGVTQTPRYLIKTRGQQVTLSCSPISGHRSVSWYQQTPGQGLQFLFEYFSETQRNKGNFPGRFSGRQFSNSRSEMNVSTLELGDSALYLCASSSLINWTGSTEAFFGQGTRLTVV.

The chain combines TRBV7-9 with TRBJ1-1, with 9 bases lining up with TRBD1. This CDR3 region has 14 residues. V lost 0 bases and J lost 7; bases outside the gene matches: 3. The germline CDR1 and CDR2 sequences are SEHNR and FQNEAQ (reference sequence). CDR3 protein: CASSLAQGASEAFF. In DNA, the CDR3 is TGTGCCAGCAGCTTAGCACAGGGGGCAAGTGAAGCTTTCTTT.

The chain recombines TRBV5-1 with TRBJ1-6; possible D gene TRBD1, 5 bases. CDR3 size: 16 residues. Germline lookup yields CDR1 SGHRS and CDR2 YFSETQ. The V gene lost 4 bases and the J gene lost 8 bases, with 19 bases spanning the gap. CDR3 protein: CASSPGGTSTDSPLHF. The CDR3 DNA reads TGCGCCAGCAGCCCCGGGGGGACGAGTACGGATTCACCCCTCCACTTT.

The chain links TRBV10-1 to TRBJ1-6; D call uncertain. This CDR3 has 12 residues. Trimming pared 6 bases from V and 5 bases from J, leaving 5 bases between. Per the germline V gene, CDR1 is WNHNN and CDR2 is SYGVQD (reference sequence). CDR3: CASRSDNSPLHF. The CDR3 DNA reads TGCGCCAGCAGGTCCGATAATTCACCCCTCCACTTT.

Concerning this clone: Other nucleotide sequences from this sample produce the same CDR3. The chain combines TRBV9 with TRBJ2-6; D is undetermined. The CDR3 is 17 amino acids. Germline loops: CDR1 SGDLS, CDR2 YYNGEE. The V end lost 0 bases, the J end lost 0 bases, and 10 bases lay between the germline ends. The CDR3 loop reads CASSVDSFSSGANVLTF. The CDR3 nucleotides read TGTGCCAGCAGCGTAGACAGCTTCAGCTCTGGGGCCAACGTCCTGACTTTC.

This chain connects TRBV19 to TRBJ2-2; TRBD1 aligns across 7 bases. The CDR3 totals 15 residues. Germline values: CDR1 LNHDA, CDR2 SQIVND (reference sequence). Trimming cost V 5 bases and J 4 bases; bases outside gene matches: 7. CDR3 amino acids: CASSEGAVSTGELFF. The CDR3 coding sequence is TGTGCCAGTAGTGAGGGGGCGGTCAGCACCGGGGAGCTGTTTTTT.

The rearrangement links TRBV19 to TRBJ1-4, with a weak D call TRBD1 (6 bases). CDR1 LNHDA and CDR2 SQIVND come from the germline V gene (reference sequence). V shed 5 bases and J shed 10 bases, with 14 bases lying between them. The CDR3 loop spans 13 amino acids. This CDR3 reads CASSLQGEGKLFF. The CDR3 DNA reads TGTGCCAGTAGTCTACAGGGAGAGGGAAAACTGTTTTTT.

This chain connects TRBV6-4 to TRBJ1-2, with 7 bases that match TRBD1. The CDR3 loop spans 14 amino acids. J lost 4 bases, V lost 5 bases, and 7 bases had no gene match. CDR1 is MRHNA, CDR2 SNTAGT, per germline. In DNA form, the CDR3 reads TGTGCCAGCAGTCCCGACAGGGCCTCCTATGGCTACACCTTC. Its translation is CASSPDRASYGYTF.

The rearrangement links TRBV7-3 to TRBJ2-1, with TRBD1 matching 12 bases. The CDR3 consists of 15 residues. CDR1 is SGHTA and CDR2 is FQGTGA in the germline V gene. Germline trimming cut 5 bases from V and 6 bases from J; bases unmatched to any gene: 5. In DNA form, the CDR3 reads TGTGCCAGCAGCCGGGGGACAGGGGGCATCAATGAGCAGTTCTTC. It encodes CASSRGTGGINEQFF.

This chain uses TRBV19 with TRBJ2-1; D is possibly TRBD1 (5 bases). CDR1 is LNHDA and CDR2 is SQIVND in the germline V gene (reference sequence). This CDR3 has 12 amino acids. V lost 7 bases to trimming and J lost 9 bases, with 13 bases between them. This CDR3 reads CASKGRTGEQFF. The CDR3 DNA sequence: TGTGCCAGTAAGGGCCGAACAGGTGAGCAGTTCTTC.

The CDR3 DNA is TGTGCCTGGAGTTCTGACGGGACAGGGAGATTTGGAAACACCATATATTTT. Encoded protein: CAWSSDGTGRFGNTIYF. The chain links TRBV30 to TRBJ1-3; TRBD1 matches at 9 bases. The CDR3 spans 17 residues. CDR1 is GTSNPN, CDR2 SVGIG, per germline (reference sequence). V was pared by 2 bases and J by 3 bases, with 11 bases of the junction left unmatched.